This TCR beta chain derives from a study of blood T cell repertoires in COVID-19. Sequenced by immunoSEQ multiplex PCR; TCRdb stores in-frame clones only, minus some. This sample has 40,000 to 60,000 clones, with roughly 84% found just once. Germline V gene sequence: CDR1 SGHVS, CDR2 FQNEAQ. The CDR3 consists of 15 residues. The V end was cut by 5 bases, the J end by 2 bases, with 15 bases between. This TCR derives from a human donor in a cohort sampled during active COVID-19. The specimen sequenced was peripheral blood. V and J are TRBV7-8 and TRBJ1-2, with a possible D match to TRBD1 (6 bases). The CDR3 protein is CASSLQTGANYGYTF. The CDR3 bases are TGTGCCAGCAGCCTCCAGACAGGAGCGAACTATGGCTACACCTTC. Full variable domain (rest looked up from reference TRBV7-8 and TRBJ1-2): GAGVSQSPRYKVAKRGQDVALRCDPISGHVSLFWYQQALGQGPEFLTYFQNEAQLDKSGLPSDRFFAERPEGSVSTLKIQRTQQEDSAVYLCASSLQTGANYGYTFGSGTRLTVV.